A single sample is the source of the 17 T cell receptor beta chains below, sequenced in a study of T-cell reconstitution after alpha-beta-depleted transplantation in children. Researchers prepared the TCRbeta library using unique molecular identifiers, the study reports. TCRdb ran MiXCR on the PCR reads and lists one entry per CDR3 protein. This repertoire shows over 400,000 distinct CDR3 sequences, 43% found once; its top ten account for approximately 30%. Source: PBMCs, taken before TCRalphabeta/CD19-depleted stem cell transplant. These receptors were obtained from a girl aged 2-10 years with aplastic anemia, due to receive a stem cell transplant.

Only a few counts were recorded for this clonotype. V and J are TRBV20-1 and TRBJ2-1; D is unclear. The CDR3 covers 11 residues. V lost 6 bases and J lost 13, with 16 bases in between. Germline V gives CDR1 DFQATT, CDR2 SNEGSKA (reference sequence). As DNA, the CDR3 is TGCAGTGCCCAGGTCAGTTCGAACCAGTTCTTC. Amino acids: CSAQVSSNQFF.

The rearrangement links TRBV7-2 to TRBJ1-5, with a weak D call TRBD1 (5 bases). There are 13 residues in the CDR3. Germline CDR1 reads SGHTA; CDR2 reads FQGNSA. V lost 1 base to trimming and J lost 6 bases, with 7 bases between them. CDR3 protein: CASSLGGTQPQHF. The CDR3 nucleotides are TGTGCCAGCAGCTTAGGAGGGACTCAGCCCCAGCATTTT.

The CDR3 loop reads CSERLAGGPGDEQYF. The DNA for the CDR3 is TGCAGTGAAAGACTAGCGGGAGGGCCCGGCGACGAGCAGTACTTC. This chain uses TRBV20-1 with TRBJ2-7; TRBD2 matches at 14 bases. CDR1 DFQATT and CDR2 SNEGSKA come from the germline V gene (reference sequence). This CDR3 contains 15 residues. The ends lost 7 bases at V and 5 bases at J; junction bases unmatched: 10.

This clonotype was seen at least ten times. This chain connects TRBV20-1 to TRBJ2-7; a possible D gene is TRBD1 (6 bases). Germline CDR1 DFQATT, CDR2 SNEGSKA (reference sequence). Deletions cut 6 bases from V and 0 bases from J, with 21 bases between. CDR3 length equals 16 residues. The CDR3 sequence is CSAFIPEQGTSYEQYF. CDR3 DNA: TGCAGTGCCTTCATACCCGAACAGGGAACCTCCTACGAGCAGTACTTC.

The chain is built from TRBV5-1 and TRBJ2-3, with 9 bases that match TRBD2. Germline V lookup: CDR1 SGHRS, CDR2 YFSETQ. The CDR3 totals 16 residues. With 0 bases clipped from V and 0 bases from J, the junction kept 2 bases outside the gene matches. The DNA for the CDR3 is TGCGCCAGCAGCTTGGTAGCGGGGGCTAGCACAGATACGCAGTATTTT. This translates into CASSLVAGASTDTQYF.

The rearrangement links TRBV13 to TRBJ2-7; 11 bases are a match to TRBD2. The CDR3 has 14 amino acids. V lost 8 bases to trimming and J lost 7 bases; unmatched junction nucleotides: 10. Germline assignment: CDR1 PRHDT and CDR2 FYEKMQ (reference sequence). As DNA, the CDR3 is TGTGCCAGCCGGATAGCGGGAGGGCCGAGGGAGCAGTACTTC. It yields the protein CASRIAGGPREQYF. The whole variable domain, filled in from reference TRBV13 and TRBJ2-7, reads AAGVIQSPRHLIKEKRETATLKCYPIPRHDTVYWYQQGPGQDPQFLISFYEKMQSDKGSIPDRFSAQQFSDYHSELNMSSLELGDSALYFCASRIAGGPREQYFGPGTRLTVT.

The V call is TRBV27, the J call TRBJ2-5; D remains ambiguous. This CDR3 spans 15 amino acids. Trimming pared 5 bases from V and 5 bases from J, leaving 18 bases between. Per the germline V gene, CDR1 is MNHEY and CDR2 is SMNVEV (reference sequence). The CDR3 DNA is TGTGCCAGCAGTCTGCTATCGGGTGGGCGTGAGACCCAGTACTTC. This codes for CASSLLSGGRETQYF.

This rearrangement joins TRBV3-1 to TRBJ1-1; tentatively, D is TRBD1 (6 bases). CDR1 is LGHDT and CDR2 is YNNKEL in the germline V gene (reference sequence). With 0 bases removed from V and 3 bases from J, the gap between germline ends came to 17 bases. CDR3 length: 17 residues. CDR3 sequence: CASSQDPGGGLDTEAFF. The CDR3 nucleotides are TGTGCCAGCAGCCAAGATCCCGGGGGCGGTTTGGACACTGAAGCTTTCTTT.

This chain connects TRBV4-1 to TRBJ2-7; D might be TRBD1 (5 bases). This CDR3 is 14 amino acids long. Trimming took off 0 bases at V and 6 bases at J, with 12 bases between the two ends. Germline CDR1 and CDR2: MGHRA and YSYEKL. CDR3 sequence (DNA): TGCGCCAGCAGCCAAGAATGGCAGGGAAGCGAGCAGTACTTC. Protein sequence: CASSQEWQGSEQYF.

The CDR3 spells CASSYSGGAETQYF. The CDR3 DNA reads TGTGCCAGCAGTTACTCCGGGGGGGCAGAGACCCAGTACTTC. This chain links TRBV6-5 with TRBJ2-5, with 8 positions matching TRBD2. Per the germline V gene, CDR1 is MNHEY and CDR2 is SVGAGI. The CDR3 sequence is 14 residues long. With 0 bases clipped from V and 4 bases from J, the junction kept 1 base outside the gene matches.

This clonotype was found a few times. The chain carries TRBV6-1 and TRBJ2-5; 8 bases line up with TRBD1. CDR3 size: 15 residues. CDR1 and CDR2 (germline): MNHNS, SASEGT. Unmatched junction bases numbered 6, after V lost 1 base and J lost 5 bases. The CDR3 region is CASSEEGTGSETQYF. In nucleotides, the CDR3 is TGTGCCAGCAGTGAAGAAGGGACAGGATCTGAGACCCAGTACTTC.

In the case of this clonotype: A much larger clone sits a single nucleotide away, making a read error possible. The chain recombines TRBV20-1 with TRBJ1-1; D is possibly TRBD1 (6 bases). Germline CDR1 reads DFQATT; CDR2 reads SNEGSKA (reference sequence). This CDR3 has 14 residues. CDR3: CSAGEGGRDTEAFF. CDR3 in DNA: TGCAGTGCTGGAGAGGGGGGCCGGGACACTGAAGCTTTCTTT.

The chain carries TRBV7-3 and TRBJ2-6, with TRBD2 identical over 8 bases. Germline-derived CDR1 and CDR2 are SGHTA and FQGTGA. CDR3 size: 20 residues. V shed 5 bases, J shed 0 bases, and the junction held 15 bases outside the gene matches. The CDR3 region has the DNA TGTGCCAGCAGCCCCCAGGTTCTTAGCGGGATTAGCTCTGGGGCCAACGTCCTGACTTTC. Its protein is CASSPQVLSGISSGANVLTF. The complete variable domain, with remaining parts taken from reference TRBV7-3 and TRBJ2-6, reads GAGVSQTPSNKVTEKGKYVELRCDPISGHTALYWYRQSLGQGPEFLIYFQGTGAADDSGLPNDRFFAVRPEGSVSTLKIQRTERGDSAVYLCASSPQVLSGISSGANVLTFGAGSRLTVL.

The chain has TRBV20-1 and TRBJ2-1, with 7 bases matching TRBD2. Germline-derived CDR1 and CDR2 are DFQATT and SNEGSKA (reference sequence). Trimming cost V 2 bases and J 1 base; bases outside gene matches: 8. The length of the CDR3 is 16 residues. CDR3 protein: CSARLADGGSYNEQFF. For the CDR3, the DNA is TGCAGTGCTAGACTAGCGGACGGCGGGTCCTACAATGAGCAGTTCTTC.

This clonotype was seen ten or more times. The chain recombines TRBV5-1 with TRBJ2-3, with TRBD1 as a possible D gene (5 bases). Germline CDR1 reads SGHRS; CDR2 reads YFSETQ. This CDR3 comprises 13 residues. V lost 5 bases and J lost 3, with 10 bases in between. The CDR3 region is CASRGAETDTQYF. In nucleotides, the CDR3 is TGCGCCAGCAGAGGGGCCGAAACAGATACGCAGTATTTT.

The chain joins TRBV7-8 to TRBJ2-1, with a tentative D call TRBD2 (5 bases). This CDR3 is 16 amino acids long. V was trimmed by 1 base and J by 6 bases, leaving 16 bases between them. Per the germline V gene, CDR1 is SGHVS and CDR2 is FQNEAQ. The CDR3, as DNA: TGTGCCAGCAGCTTAGGTTTTGGTTACGGAGGCAATGAGCAGTTCTTC. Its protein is CASSLGFGYGGNEQFF.

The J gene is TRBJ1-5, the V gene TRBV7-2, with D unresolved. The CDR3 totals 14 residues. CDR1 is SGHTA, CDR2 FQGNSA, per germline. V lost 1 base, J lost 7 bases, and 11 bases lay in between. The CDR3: CASSLGERYQPQHF. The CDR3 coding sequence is TGTGCCAGCAGCTTAGGGGAGCGTTACCAGCCCCAGCATTTT.